A single sample is the source of the 28 T cell receptor beta chains below, sequenced in a study of cytomegalovirus exposure and HLA in healthy donors. PCR was performed using 60 Vbeta and 13 Jbeta primers. Clones were sequenced by immunoSEQ multiplex PCR, and TCRdb holds only the in-frame ones, with some missing. The sample has 110,000 to 150,000 clones, about three quarters seen once. The sequenced sample was PBMCs. Receptors were obtained from a woman aged 40 to 49 in good health and CMV-seronegative.

The chain employs TRBV7-3 and TRBJ2-1, with D possibly being TRBD1 (5 bases). The CDR3 is made up of 14 amino acids. Trimming took 5 bases from V and 9 from J, leaving 17 bases between them. The germline gives CDR1 SGHTA, CDR2 FQGTGA. CDR3 loop: CASSAQGYLSEQFF. The CDR3 nucleotides are TGTGCCAGCAGCGCCCAGGGATACCTCAGTGAGCAGTTCTTC.

The chain combines TRBV5-4 with TRBJ1-6, with D perhaps matching TRBD1 (6 bases). The ends were cut back, 0 bases at V and 5 bases at J, with 15 bases in the middle. The CDR3 is 17 residues long. Germline V gene sequence: CDR1 SGHNT, CDR2 YYREEE (reference sequence). The CDR3 nucleotides read TGTGCCAGCAGCTTGGCCTCGGGGGGCGCGAATAATTCACCCCTCCACTTT. The encoded protein is CASSLASGGANNSPLHF.

CDR3 nucleotide sequence: TGTGCCAGCAGTCCCCCGGGACAGGCGACCGGGGGCACCTTC. This encodes CASSPPGQATGGTF. The genes are TRBV6-5 and TRBJ1-2; 8 positions agree with TRBD1. The V segment lost 5 bases and the J segment 13 bases; nucleotides outside the gene matches: 15. This CDR3 is 14 amino acids long. CDR1 MNHEY and CDR2 SVGAGI come from the germline V gene.

The V gene is TRBV4-1, the J gene TRBJ1-1; TRBD1 aligns across 10 bases. This CDR3 comprises 18 residues. V trimming: 1 base; J trimming: 0 bases; junction bases outside the gene matches: 8. CDR1 is MGHRA, CDR2 YSYEKL, per germline. The CDR3 loop reads CASSQGYVDRGLNTEAFF. Here the CDR3 DNA reads TGCGCCAGCAGCCAAGGATATGTGGACAGGGGGTTGAACACTGAAGCTTTCTTT.

The V gene is TRBV4-3, the J gene TRBJ2-2; TRBD1 is a possible D gene (6 bases). The CDR3 is 17 amino acids. V lost 1 base, J lost 7 bases, and 19 bases lay in between. Germline loops: CDR1 LGHNA, CDR2 YSLEER. CDR3 coding DNA: TGCGCCAGCAGCCAAGGCAGGCCCCCAGGGGAGCTCGGGGAGCTGTTTTTT. Protein product: CASSQGRPPGELGELFF.

The V and J genes are TRBV28 and TRBJ1-6; 8 bases are shared with TRBD1. This CDR3 is 14 amino acids long. Germline V gives CDR1 MDHEN, CDR2 SYDVKM. Trimming at V came to 6 bases and at J to 7 bases, leaving 5 bases not matched to a gene. The CDR3 bases are TGTGCCAGCAGGCCAGGGGGCCTGAATTCACCCCTCCACTTT. Its translation is CASRPGGLNSPLHF.

J is TRBJ1-1 and V is TRBV7-2; D gene uncertain. Germline V gene sequence: CDR1 SGHTA, CDR2 FQGNSA. This CDR3 spans 13 amino acids. With 0 bases removed from V and 2 bases from J, the gap between germline ends came to 4 bases. The CDR3 DNA sequence: TGTGCCAGCAGCTTAGCCCAAAACACTGAAGCTTTCTTT. Amino acids: CASSLAQNTEAFF.

The chain combines TRBV2 with TRBJ1-6, with 8 bases identical to TRBD1. The junction had 10 bases not matched to a gene; V was cut back by 5 bases and J by 7 bases. This CDR3 has 16 residues. Germline V gene sequence: CDR1 SNHLY, CDR2 FYNNEI. CDR3 bases: TGTGCCAGCAGTAACACAGGGGGATCGCGGAATTCACCCCTCCACTTT. Amino acids: CASSNTGGSRNSPLHF.

The rearrangement joins TRBV7-8 to TRBJ2-1; D is perhaps TRBD2 (7 bases). CDR1 is SGHVS, CDR2 FQNEAQ, per germline. Trimming removed 3 bases at V and 4 bases at J, with 19 bases between. The CDR3 totals 17 residues. The DNA for the CDR3 is TGTGCCAGCAGCTTTTCGGAAGGAGGGGGGGCATACAATGAGCAGTTCTTC. Protein: CASSFSEGGGAYNEQFF.

The V and J genes are TRBV29-1 and TRBJ1-2; D call uncertain. V was cut by 7 bases and J by 0 bases, with 9 bases left in between. The CDR3 spans 12 residues. Per germline, CDR1 SQVTM and CDR2 ANQGSEA. CDR3 sequence (DNA): TGCAGCGCCTCTTCAGCTAACTATGGCTACACCTTC. Translated, it gives CSASSANYGYTF.

The J gene is TRBJ1-2, the V gene TRBV15; 9 nucleotides align to TRBD1. After removal of 6 bases from V and 7 bases from J, the junction contained 6 bases not matched to a gene. This CDR3 has 13 residues. The germline V gene encodes CDR1 LNHNV and CDR2 YYDKDF (reference sequence). CDR3 coding DNA: TGTGCCACCAGTACAGGGGGCGCGATTGGCTACACCTTC. Its protein is CATSTGGAIGYTF.

The rearrangement joins TRBV7-8 to TRBJ2-2; D perhaps matches TRBD2 (6 bases). CDR3 length equals 14 residues. Germline CDR1 is SGHVS and CDR2 is FQNEAQ. V was clipped by 5 bases and J by 4 bases, with 11 bases between them. The CDR3 loop is CASSRDLPTGELFF. The CDR3 DNA is TGTGCCAGCAGCCGGGACTTACCCACCGGGGAGCTGTTTTTT.

This clone was observed a single time. V is TRBV5-1 and J is TRBJ2-1; the D gene is possibly TRBD1 (6 bases). V was trimmed by 4 bases and J by 6 bases, leaving 11 bases between them. This CDR3 contains 13 residues. Looked up from germline, CDR1 is SGHRS and CDR2 is YFSETQ. The CDR3, as DNA: TGCGCCAGCAGCAGCCAGGGGTTCAATGAGCAGTTCTTC. This gives the protein CASSSQGFNEQFF. Supplemented by reference TRBV5-1 and TRBJ2-1, the full variable domain reads KAGVTQTPRYLIKTRGQQVTLSCSPISGHRSVSWYQQTPGQGLQFLFEYFSETQRNKGNFPGRFSGRQFSNSRSEMNVSTLELGDSALYLCASSSQGFNEQFFGPGTRLTVL.

The chain combines TRBV11-2 with TRBJ2-1; D might be TRBD2 (5 bases). From germline, CDR1 is SGHAT and CDR2 FQNNGV. Trimming removed 5 bases from V and 4 bases from J, with 27 bases in between. The CDR3 length is 19 residues. The CDR3 loop reads CASSPQGFGGPDGYNEQFF. CDR3 sequence (DNA): TGTGCCAGCAGCCCCCAAGGGTTCGGAGGCCCAGACGGATACAATGAGCAGTTCTTC. Full variable domain (remainder filled in from reference TRBV11-2 and TRBJ2-1): EAGVAQSPRYKIIEKRQSVAFWCNPISGHATLYWYQQILGQGPKLLIQFQNNGVVDDSQLPKDRFSAERLKGVDSTLKIQPAKLEDSAVYLCASSPQGFGGPDGYNEQFFGPGTRLTVL.

The chain employs TRBV6-5 and TRBJ1-1, with D unresolved. Germline V gene data show CDR1 as MNHEY and CDR2 as SVGAGI. Trimming removed 0 bases at V and 5 bases at J, with 10 bases between. The CDR3 extends over 14 amino acids. CDR3 DNA sequence: TGTGCCAGCAGTTACTCCGGGTTTATGACTGAAGCTTTCTTT. Its protein is CASSYSGFMTEAFF.

This chain uses TRBV4-3 with TRBJ1-6; D call uncertain. Trimming pared 1 base from V and 7 bases from J, leaving 8 bases between. This CDR3 has 14 residues. CDR1 and CDR2 (germline): LGHNA, YSLEER. CDR3 nucleotide sequence: TGCGCCAGCAGCCAAGTAACCCAGAATTCACCCCTCCACTTT. It translates to CASSQVTQNSPLHF.

V and J are TRBV4-1 and TRBJ2-5; 10 nucleotides align to TRBD1. V lost 4 bases and J lost 5; bases outside the gene matches: 7. This CDR3 has 15 residues. The germline gives CDR1 MGHRA, CDR2 YSYEKL. The CDR3 region has the DNA TGCGCCAGCAGCCCCCGGGACAGGGGTTTTGAGACCCAGTACTTC. Amino acids: CASSPRDRGFETQYF.

V usage is TRBV7-2 and J usage is TRBJ2-1; D call uncertain. V was shortened by 5 bases and J by 7 bases, with 21 bases between the two germline ends. The germline gives CDR1 SGHTA, CDR2 FQGNSA. The CDR3 sequence is 16 residues long. As DNA, the CDR3 is TGTGCCAGCAGCCCGACTCCCCGGCGTAAACCTAATGAGCAGTTCTTC. The encoded protein is CASSPTPRRKPNEQFF.

CDR3 region: CASSQGTRVTSGELFF. In DNA, the CDR3 is TGTGCCAGCAGCCAAGGAACACGGGTGACGTCCGGGGAGCTGTTTTTT. V gene TRBV4-2 combines with J gene TRBJ2-2, with unresolved D. The CDR3 has 16 amino acids. The V end lost 1 base, the J end lost 6 bases, and 15 bases lay between the germline ends. In germline, CDR1 is LGHNA, CDR2 YNFKEQ.

In its sample, this clone was seen a few times. The chain recombines TRBV5-4 with TRBJ1-4; 8 nucleotides align to TRBD1. The CDR3 has 15 residues. Germline values: CDR1 SGHNT, CDR2 YYREEE (reference sequence). Trimming at V came to 2 bases and at J to 7 bases, leaving 7 bases not matched to a gene. This chain's CDR3 is CASSLQGDLSEKLFF. DNA for the CDR3: TGTGCCAGCAGCTTACAGGGGGATTTGAGTGAAAAACTGTTTTTT.

The CDR3 nucleotides are TGTGCCAGCAGCGACAGAGGTTCCTATGGCTACACCTTC. It is translated as CASSDRGSYGYTF. V gene TRBV11-2 combines with J gene TRBJ1-2; D is possibly TRBD1 (5 bases). From germline, CDR1 is SGHAT and CDR2 FQNNGV. This CDR3 has 13 residues. The V and J ends lost 5 bases and 4 bases respectively, with 11 bases between them.

The rearrangement uses TRBV11-1 and TRBJ2-6; TRBD1 is a possible D gene (5 bases). Trimming shortened V by 5 bases and J by 1 base, and 12 bases separated the two germline ends. CDR1 is SGHAT and CDR2 is FQDESV in the germline V gene (reference sequence). There are 16 residues in the CDR3. The DNA for the CDR3 is TGTGCCAGCAGCCCCCGCGCAGGGTCTGGGGCCAACGTCCTGACTTTC. Translation: CASSPRAGSGANVLTF.

This clone has more than one count but fewer than ten. V and J are TRBV4-2 and TRBJ2-2; D is possibly TRBD2 (6 bases). CDR1 is LGHNA and CDR2 is YNFKEQ in the germline V gene. V lost 0 bases, J lost 4 bases, and 6 bases lay in between. The CDR3 spans 14 residues. Here the CDR3 DNA reads TGTGCCAGCAGCCAAGAACTAGCCACCGGGGAGCTGTTTTTT. It encodes CASSQELATGELFF.

The genes are TRBV11-3 and TRBJ2-2; 8 nucleotides align to TRBD2. Germline CDR1 reads SGHNT; CDR2 reads YENEEA. This CDR3 spans 16 amino acids. Trimming at V came to 5 bases and at J to 5 bases, leaving 10 bases not matched to a gene. CDR3 DNA sequence: TGTGCCAGCAGCCCCTGGACTAGCTTACGTACCGGGGAGCTGTTTTTT. The encoded protein is CASSPWTSLRTGELFF.

This chain uses TRBV13 with TRBJ2-1, with 11 bases lining up with TRBD1. Germline-derived CDR1 and CDR2 are PRHDT and FYEKMQ (reference sequence). CDR3 length: 15 residues. V trimming: 5 bases; J trimming: 10 bases; junction bases outside the gene matches: 10. This CDR3 is CASSPTDRGRGEQFF. The CDR3 DNA sequence: TGTGCCAGCAGCCCCACGGACAGGGGGCGGGGAGAGCAGTTCTTC.

The genes are TRBV7-3 and TRBJ2-3; unclear D gene. The germline CDR1 and CDR2 sequences are SGHTA and FQGTGA. V dropped 3 bases and J dropped 4 bases, with 8 bases sitting between them. The CDR3 sequence is 13 residues long. CDR3 residues: CASSFKSADTQYF. CDR3 DNA: TGTGCCAGCAGCTTTAAATCGGCAGATACGCAGTATTTT.

The V call is TRBV27, the J call TRBJ1-1; 8 bases are a match to TRBD1. From germline, CDR1 is MNHEY and CDR2 SMNVEV (reference sequence). The length of the CDR3 is 16 residues. V trimming: 2 bases; J trimming: 10 bases; junction bases outside the gene matches: 15. CDR3: CASSLQPLGQGRLAFF. CDR3 DNA sequence: TGTGCCAGCAGTTTACAGCCCCTTGGACAGGGCCGTTTAGCTTTCTTT.

The chain couples TRBV4-2 to TRBJ2-4; 7 bases are shared with TRBD2. V lost 1 base, J lost 0 bases, and 9 bases stayed unmatched. Germline V gene data show CDR1 as LGHNA and CDR2 as YNFKEQ. The CDR3 sequence is 18 residues long. CDR3 coding DNA: TGTGCCAGCAGCCAAGGTTGGGCGGGAGTACTAGCCAAAAACATTCAGTACTTC. Encoded protein: CASSQGWAGVLAKNIQYF.